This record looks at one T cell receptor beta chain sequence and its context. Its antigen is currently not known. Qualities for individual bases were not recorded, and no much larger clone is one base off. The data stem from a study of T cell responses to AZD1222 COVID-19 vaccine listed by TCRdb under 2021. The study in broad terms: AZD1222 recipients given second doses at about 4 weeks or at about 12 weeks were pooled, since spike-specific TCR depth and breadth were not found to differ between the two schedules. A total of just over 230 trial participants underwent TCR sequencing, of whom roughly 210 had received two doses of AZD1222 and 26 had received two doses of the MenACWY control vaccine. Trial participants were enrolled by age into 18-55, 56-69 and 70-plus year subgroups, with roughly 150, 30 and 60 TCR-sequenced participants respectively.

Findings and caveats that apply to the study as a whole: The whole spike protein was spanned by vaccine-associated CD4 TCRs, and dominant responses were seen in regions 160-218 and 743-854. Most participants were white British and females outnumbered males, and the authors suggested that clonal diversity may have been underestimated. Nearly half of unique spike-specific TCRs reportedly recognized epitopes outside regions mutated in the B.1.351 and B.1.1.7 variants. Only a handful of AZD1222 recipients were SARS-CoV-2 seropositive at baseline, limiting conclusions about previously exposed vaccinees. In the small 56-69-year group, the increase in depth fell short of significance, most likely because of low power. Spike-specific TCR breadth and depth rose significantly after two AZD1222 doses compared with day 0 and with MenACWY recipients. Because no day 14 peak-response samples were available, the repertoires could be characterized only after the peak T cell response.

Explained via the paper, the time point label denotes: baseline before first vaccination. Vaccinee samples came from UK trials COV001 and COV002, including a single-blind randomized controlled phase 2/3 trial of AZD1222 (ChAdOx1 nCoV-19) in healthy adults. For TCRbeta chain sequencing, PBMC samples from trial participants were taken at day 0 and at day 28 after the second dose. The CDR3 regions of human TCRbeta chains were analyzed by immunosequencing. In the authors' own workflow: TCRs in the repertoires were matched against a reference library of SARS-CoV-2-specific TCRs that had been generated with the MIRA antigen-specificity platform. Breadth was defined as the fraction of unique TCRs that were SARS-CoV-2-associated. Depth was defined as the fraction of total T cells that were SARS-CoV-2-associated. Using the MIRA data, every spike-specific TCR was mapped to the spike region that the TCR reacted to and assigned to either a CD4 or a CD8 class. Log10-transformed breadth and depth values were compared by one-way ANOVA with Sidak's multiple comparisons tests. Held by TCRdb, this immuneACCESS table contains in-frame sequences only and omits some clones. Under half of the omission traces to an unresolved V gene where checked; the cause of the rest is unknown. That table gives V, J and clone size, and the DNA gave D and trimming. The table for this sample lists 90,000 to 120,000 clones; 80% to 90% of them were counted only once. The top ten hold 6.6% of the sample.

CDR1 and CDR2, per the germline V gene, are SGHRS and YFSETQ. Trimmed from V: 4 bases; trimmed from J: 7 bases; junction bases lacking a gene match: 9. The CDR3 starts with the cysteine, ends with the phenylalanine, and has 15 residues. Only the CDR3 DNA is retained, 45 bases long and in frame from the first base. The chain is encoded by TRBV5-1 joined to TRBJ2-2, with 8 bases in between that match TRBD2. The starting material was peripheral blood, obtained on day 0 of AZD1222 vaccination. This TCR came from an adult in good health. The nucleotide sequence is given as TGCGCCAGCAGCCCCTCACTAGCGGAGAACGGGGAGCTGTTTTTT. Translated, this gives CASSPSLAENGELFF.